These T cell receptor beta chains were read from a single sample in a study of early T cells in non-severe SARS-CoV-2 infection. TCRdb itself ran the 5' RACE reads through MiXCR, one entry per CDR3 protein. Of tens of thousands of distinct CDR3 sequences listed, roughly a tenth are singletons. Material: whole blood, obtained at baseline. The receptors stem from an adult who was a healthcare worker with PCR-confirmed SARS-CoV-2 infection or an uninfected control (not recorded which). The CDR3 runs from the conserved cysteine through the conserved F or W. The D gene is left open where the match is weak. Clone size is given for some rows only: seen once, a few or many times, or a class if the clone is expanded.

size	D	J	V	DNA	CDR3
NA	NA	TRBJ2-7	TRBV9	TGTGCCAGCAGCGTAGTGGGGGAAGGCGAGCAGTACTTC	CASSVVGEGEQYF
many	TRBD1	TRBJ1-1	TRBV20-1	TGCAGTGCTAGAGTCGAGACAGGGATTGAAGCTTTCTTT	CSARVETGIEAFF
many	NA	TRBJ2-6	TRBV30	TGTGCCTGGAGCTCGGGGCTAGTCCCTGGGGCCAACGTCCTGACTTTC	CAWSSGLVPGANVLTF
few	NA	TRBJ1-3	TRBV5-1	TGCGCCAGCAGGCCAGATGCGCGTACAGGAATTGGAAACACCATATATTTT	CASRPDARTGIGNTIYF
many	NA	TRBJ1-1	TRBV29-1	TGCAGCGTTAATGGACGGATGAACACTGAAGCTTTCTTT	CSVNGRMNTEAFF
many	TRBD1	TRBJ1-6	TRBV27	TGTGCCAGCAGAACCGGACAGGGCGGGTCACCCCTCCACTTT	CASRTGQGGSPLHF
NA	NA	TRBJ2-7	TRBV11-2	TGTGCCAGCAGCTTAGGGCGGGGTCAGGCCTACGAGCAGTACTTC	CASSLGRGQAYEQYF
NA	NA	TRBJ1-4	TRBV6-5	TGTGCCAGCGGCGGAGGCGGCGTTTACGAAAAACTGTTTTTT	CASGGGGVYEKLFF
many	TRBD2	TRBJ2-7	TRBV7-2	TGTGCCAGCAGCTTATCACTAGCGGAATCCTACGAGCAGTACTTC	CASSLSLAESYEQYF
NA	NA	TRBJ1-2	TRBV6-5	TGTGCCAGCAGTGTCGGGGCAGGCTATGGCTACACCTTC	CASSVGAGYGYTF
few	TRBD2	TRBJ2-7	TRBV4-2	TGTGCCAGCAGCCAAGAAAGAGCGGGGGCCAACGAGCAGTACTTC	CASSQERAGANEQYF
few	NA	TRBJ1-5	TRBV4-3	TGCGCCAGCAGCCGCGAACAGCATGGGAATCAGCCCCAGCATTTT	CASSREQHGNQPQHF
few	NA	TRBJ2-1	TRBV2	TGTGCCAGCAGTTGGTCCTTCTTCTCGTACAATGAGCAGTTCTTC	CASSWSFFSYNEQFF
NA	NA	TRBJ1-1	TRBV6-5	TGTGCCAGCAGTTACTCCTCCAGGGCAAACACTGAAGCTTTCTTT	CASSYSSRANTEAFF
NA	NA	TRBJ1-1	TRBV5-5	TGTGCCAGCAGCCCCCAGACCGATGAAGCTTTCTTT	CASSPQTDEAFF
many	TRBD1	TRBJ2-1	TRBV7-9	TGTGCCAGCAGCTTGGGACAGGGCTCCTACAATGAGCAGTTCTTC	CASSLGQGSYNEQFF
few	NA	TRBJ1-6	TRBV12-3/TRBV12-4	TGTGCCAGCAGTTTAACAGGGCTTAATTCACCCCTCCACTTT	CASSLTGLNSPLHF
few	NA	TRBJ2-2	TRBV5-6	TGTGCCAGCAGCTTACCAGGGGCGCGCACCGGGGAGCTGTTTTTT	CASSLPGARTGELFF
few	TRBD1	TRBJ2-7	TRBV5-1	TGCGCCAGCAGCTTAGCCGGGACAGGGGGCGCCTACGAGCAGTACTTC	CASSLAGTGGAYEQYF
few	NA	TRBJ1-2	TRBV5-4	TGTGCCAGCAGCTTGGGGGGCTCGGCTCTCAATGGCTACACCTTC	CASSLGGSALNGYTF
few	TRBD2	TRBJ2-1	TRBV2	TGTGCCAGCAGAATACTAGCGGGGGAATACAATGAGCAGTTCTTC	CASRILAGEYNEQFF
many	NA	TRBJ2-1	TRBV7-2	TGTGCCAGCAGCTTAGTGGTAAGGGTTGAGCAGTTCTTC	CASSLVVRVEQFF
NA	TRBD2	TRBJ2-7	TRBV6-5	TGTGCCAGCTGGAGCGGGGTGGGCTCCTACGAGCAGTACTTC	CASWSGVGSYEQYF
NA	NA	TRBJ2-3	TRBV7-4	TGTGCCAGCAGCTTAATCGGGTCCGAAGTTATTGGCGGGTCTAGCACAGATACGCAGTATTTT	CASSLIGSEVIGGSSTDTQYF
many	NA	TRBJ2-1	TRBV11-2	TGTGCCAGCAGCCAATACCGAGGGCCCTACAATGAGCAGTTCTTC	CASSQYRGPYNEQFF
few	TRBD2	TRBJ2-3	TRBV5-1	TGCGCCAGCAGCCCCCCAGGGACGGGGGGGGGAACCACAGATACGCAGTATTTT	CASSPPGTGGGTTDTQYF
few	NA	TRBJ2-2	TRBV14	TGTGCCAGCAGCCAAGATCGGGAACAGTACACCGGGGAGCTGTTTTTT	CASSQDREQYTGELFF
many	NA	TRBJ1-2	TRBV2	TGTGCCAGCAGTGATGAGGATGGCTACACCTTC	CASSDEDGYTF
few	NA	TRBJ2-7	TRBV7-2	TGTGCCAGCAGCTTCAATTCCTTAGCAGACCGGGGATTCGAGCAGTACTTC	CASSFNSLADRGFEQYF
few	NA	TRBJ2-1	TRBV19	TGTGCCACCGCCTCCTACAATGAGCAGTTCTTC	CATASYNEQFF